The next 16 T cell receptor beta chains were all read from a single sample in a study of CD8+ T cells in alopecia areata. Following RNA extraction, reverse transcription yielded cDNA that acted as the sequencing template. The repertoire was sequenced with immunoSEQ multiplex PCR; TCRdb's copy has only in-frame clones and lacks some. This sample has fewer than 200,000 clones, with about 72% found just once. Sequences were derived from CD8+ T cells sorted from blood, sampled at week 0. All receptors derive from a human donor with alopecia areata.

The chain couples TRBV5-4 to TRBJ1-2, with D maybe TRBD1 (6 bases). The CDR3 is 15 residues long. Germline V CDR1 and CDR2: SGHNT, YYREEE (reference sequence). V lost 4 bases and J 0 bases, leaving 13 bases between the germline ends. CDR3 protein: CASSHRDNTNYGYTF. The CDR3 nucleotides read TGTGCCAGCAGCCACAGGGACAATACTAACTATGGCTACACCTTC. The variable domain in full, with the rest retrieved from reference TRBV5-4 and TRBJ1-2, is ETGVTQSPTHLIKTRGQQVTLRCSSQSGHNTVSWYQQALGQGPQFIFQYYREEENGRGNFPPRFSGLQFPNYSSELNVNALELDDSALYLCASSHRDNTNYGYTFGSGTRLTVV.

This clone occurred a few times. The rearrangement links TRBV2 to TRBJ2-7; 9 bases fit TRBD2. The V gene's germline CDR1 is SNHLY and CDR2 FYNNEI. The CDR3 has 13 amino acids. The J segment lost 4 bases and the V segment lost 10 bases, leaving 8 bases of the junction unmatched. DNA of the CDR3: TGTGCCAACCTTGGCAGCGGGGGGTACGAGCAGTACTTC. Translating gives CANLGSGGYEQYF.

V gene TRBV5-1 combines with J gene TRBJ1-1, with D unresolved. The V and J ends lost 3 bases and 6 bases respectively, with 12 bases between them. Germline V CDR1 and CDR2: SGHRS, YFSETQ. The CDR3 loop spans 13 amino acids. As DNA, the CDR3 is TGCGCCAGCAGCTGGGAAGGGATTCCTGAAGCTTTCTTT. It translates to CASSWEGIPEAFF.

This chain connects TRBV30 to TRBJ1-4; a possible D gene is TRBD1 (5 bases). Germline CDR1 reads GTSNPN; CDR2 reads SVGIG (reference sequence). This CDR3 comprises 14 residues. Trimming removed 1 base from V and 2 bases from J, with 8 bases in between. The CDR3 sequence is CAWSATATNEKLFF. The CDR3, as DNA: TGTGCCTGGAGTGCGACAGCGACTAATGAAAAACTGTTTTTT. The whole variable domain, filled in from reference TRBV30 and TRBJ1-4, reads SQTIHQWPATLVQPVGSPLSLECTVEGTSNPNLYWYRQAAGRGLQLLFYSVGIGQISSEVPQNLSASRPQDRQFILSSKKLLLSDSGFYLCAWSATATNEKLFFGSGTQLSVL.

This clone was observed a few times. The chain has TRBV7-9 and TRBJ1-5; the match to TRBD1 covers 10 bases. The V gene end was trimmed by 4 bases and the J gene end by 2 bases; junction bases not matched to a gene: 2. Germline CDR1 and CDR2: SEHNR and FQNEAQ (reference sequence). The CDR3 extends over 15 amino acids. The chain's CDR3 is CASSSGTGGNQPQHF. The CDR3 DNA sequence: TGTGCCAGCAGCTCTGGGACAGGGGGCAATCAGCCCCAGCATTTT.

The rearrangement uses TRBV19 and TRBJ2-5; TRBD2 matches 7 bases. There are 15 residues in the CDR3. The J segment lost 0 bases and the V segment lost 9 bases, leaving 10 bases of the junction unmatched. The germline V gene encodes CDR1 LNHDA and CDR2 SQIVND (reference sequence). The CDR3 here is CARPMGGRYQETQYF. The CDR3 bases are TGTGCCAGGCCTATGGGGGGGAGGTACCAAGAGACCCAGTACTTC.

The chain employs TRBV4-1 and TRBJ1-5; D gene unclear. The germline V gene encodes CDR1 MGHRA and CDR2 YSYEKL. The CDR3 runs to 14 residues. The V end lost 4 bases, the J end lost 2 bases, and 9 bases lay between the germline ends. As DNA, the CDR3 is TGCGCCAGCAGCCGGGCCGGGGGCAATCAGCCCCAGCATTTT. Protein sequence: CASSRAGGNQPQHF.

The genes are TRBV6-6 and TRBJ1-6; 8 bases fit TRBD1. The CDR3 covers 16 residues. Germline lookup yields CDR1 MNHNY and CDR2 SVGAGI (reference sequence). Trimming at V came to 2 bases and at J to 6 bases, leaving 6 bases not matched to a gene. The CDR3 nucleotides are TGTGCCAGCAGTTACCTTAGACAGGGGAGTAATTCACCCCTCCACTTT. Its translation is CASSYLRQGSNSPLHF.

This rearrangement joins TRBV27 to TRBJ1-2; 11 nucleotides agree with TRBD1. With V trimmed by 4 bases and J by 0 bases, 1 base remained unmatched. The CDR3 has 15 residues. The germline gives CDR1 MNHEY, CDR2 SMNVEV (reference sequence). CDR3 DNA: TGTGCCAGCAGTTCGGGACAGGGGGCTAACTATGGCTACACCTTC. Translation: CASSSGQGANYGYTF.

Remarks on this clone: The junction and the germline gene differ at one end; a read error may be behind it. V usage is TRBV7-7 and J usage is TRBJ2-1, with D perhaps given as TRBD1 or TRBD2 (5 bases each). Germline values: CDR1 SSHAT, CDR2 FNYEAQ (reference sequence). The CDR3 spans 16 residues. In DNA form, the CDR3 reads TGTGCTAGCAGCCGGGACGTAATGCTTTCCTACAATGAGCAGTTCTTC. Translating gives CASSRDVMLSYNEQFF.

This clone has only a few counts. The genes are TRBV4-1 and TRBJ1-6, with D unclear. In germline, CDR1 is MGHRA, CDR2 YSYEKL. Trimming shortened V by 4 bases and J by 7 bases, and 17 bases separated the two germline ends. This CDR3 region has 16 residues. CDR3 bases: TGCGCCAGCAGCCCCGCCCCGGACCGCTTCAATTCACCCCTCCACTTT. Protein sequence: CASSPAPDRFNSPLHF.

The chain combines TRBV13 with TRBJ2-3; D perhaps matches TRBD2 (6 bases). Germline values: CDR1 PRHDT, CDR2 FYEKMQ (reference sequence). This CDR3 is 18 amino acids long. V lost 4 bases, J lost 2 bases, and 22 bases lay in between. The CDR3 DNA reads TGTGCCAGCAGCTCGGGACTCACGACCGCGCAGAACACAGATACGCAGTATTTT. It translates to CASSSGLTTAQNTDTQYF.

This clone appeared a few times. V is TRBV6-1 and J is TRBJ2-2; the D is unclear. The CDR3 contains 16 residues. V gave up 3 bases and J gave up 6 bases, with 17 bases separating them. The germline gives CDR1 MNHNS, CDR2 SASEGT. The chain's CDR3 is CASSEWVQVAAGELFF. The CDR3 coding sequence is TGTGCCAGCAGTGAGTGGGTTCAGGTGGCGGCCGGGGAGCTGTTTTTT.

This chain links TRBV5-6 with TRBJ1-2, with a tentative D call TRBD1 (5 bases). The ends were cut back, 0 bases at V and 5 bases at J, with 17 bases in the middle. This CDR3 has 16 amino acids. The germline V gene has CDR1 SGHDT and CDR2 YYEEEE. The CDR3 sequence: CASSLGTGPGIYGYTF. In DNA form, the CDR3 reads TGTGCCAGCAGCTTGGGGACGGGGCCGGGGATTTATGGCTACACCTTC.

The chain recombines TRBV5-6 with TRBJ2-1; D is ambiguous. CDR1 and CDR2 (germline): SGHDT, YYEEEE. The CDR3 has 11 residues. V was shortened by 4 bases and J by 3 bases, with 2 bases between the two germline ends. The CDR3 spells CASSNYNEQFF. The CDR3 DNA reads TGTGCCAGCAGCAACTACAATGAGCAGTTCTTC.

This clone was seen just once. The sample has other DNA sequences that encode this CDR3 too. V usage is TRBV2 and J usage is TRBJ2-7; D possibly corresponds to TRBD1 (6 bases). Germline lookup yields CDR1 SNHLY and CDR2 FYNNEI. The CDR3 covers 12 residues. V lost 7 bases and J 4 bases, leaving 11 bases between the germline ends. The CDR3 protein is CASIGGPYEQYF. The CDR3 nucleotides read TGTGCCAGCATAGGGGGACCTTACGAGCAGTACTTC.